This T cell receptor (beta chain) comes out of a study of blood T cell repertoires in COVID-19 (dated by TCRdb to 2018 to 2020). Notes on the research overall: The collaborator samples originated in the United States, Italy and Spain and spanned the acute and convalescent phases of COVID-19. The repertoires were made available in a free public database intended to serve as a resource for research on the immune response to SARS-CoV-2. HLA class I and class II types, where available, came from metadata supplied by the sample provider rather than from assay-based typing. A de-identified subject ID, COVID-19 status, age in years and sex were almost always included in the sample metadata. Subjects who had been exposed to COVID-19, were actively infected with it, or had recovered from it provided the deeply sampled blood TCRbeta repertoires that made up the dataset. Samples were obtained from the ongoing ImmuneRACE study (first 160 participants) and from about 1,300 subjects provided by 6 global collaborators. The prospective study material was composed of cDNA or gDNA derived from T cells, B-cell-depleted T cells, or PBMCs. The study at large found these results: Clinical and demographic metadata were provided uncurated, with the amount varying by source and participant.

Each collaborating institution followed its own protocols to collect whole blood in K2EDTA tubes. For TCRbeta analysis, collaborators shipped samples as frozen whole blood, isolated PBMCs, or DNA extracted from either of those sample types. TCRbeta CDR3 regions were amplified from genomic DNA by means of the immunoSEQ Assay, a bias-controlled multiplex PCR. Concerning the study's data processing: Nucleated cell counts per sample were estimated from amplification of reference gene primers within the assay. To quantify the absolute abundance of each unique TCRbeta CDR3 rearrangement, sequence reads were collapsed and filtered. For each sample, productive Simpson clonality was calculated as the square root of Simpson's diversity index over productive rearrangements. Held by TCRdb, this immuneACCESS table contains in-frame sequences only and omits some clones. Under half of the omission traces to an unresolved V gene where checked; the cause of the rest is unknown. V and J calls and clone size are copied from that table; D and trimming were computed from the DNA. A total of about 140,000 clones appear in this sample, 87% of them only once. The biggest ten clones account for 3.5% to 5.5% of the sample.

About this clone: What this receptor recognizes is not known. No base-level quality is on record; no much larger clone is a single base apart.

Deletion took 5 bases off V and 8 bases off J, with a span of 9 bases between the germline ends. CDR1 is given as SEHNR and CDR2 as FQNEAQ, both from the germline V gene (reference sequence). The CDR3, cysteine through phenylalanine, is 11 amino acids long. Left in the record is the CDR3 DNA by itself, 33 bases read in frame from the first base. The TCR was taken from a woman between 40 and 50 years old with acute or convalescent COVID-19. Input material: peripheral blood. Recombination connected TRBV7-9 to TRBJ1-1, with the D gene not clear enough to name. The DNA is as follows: TGTGCCAGCAGCCCGAGGCAGGAAGCTTTCTTT. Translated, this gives CASSPRQEAFF.